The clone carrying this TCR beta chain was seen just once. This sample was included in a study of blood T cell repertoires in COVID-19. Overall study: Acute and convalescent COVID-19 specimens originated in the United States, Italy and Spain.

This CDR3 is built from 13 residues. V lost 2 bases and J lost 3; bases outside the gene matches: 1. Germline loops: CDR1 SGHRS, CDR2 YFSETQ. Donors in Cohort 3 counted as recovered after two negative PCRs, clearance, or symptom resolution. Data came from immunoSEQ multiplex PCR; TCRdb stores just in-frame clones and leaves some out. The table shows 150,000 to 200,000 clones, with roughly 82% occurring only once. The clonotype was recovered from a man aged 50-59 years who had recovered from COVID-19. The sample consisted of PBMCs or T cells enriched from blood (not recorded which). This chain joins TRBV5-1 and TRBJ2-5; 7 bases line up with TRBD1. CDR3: CASSLDREETQYF. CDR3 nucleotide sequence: TGCGCCAGCAGCTTAGACAGGGAAGAGACCCAGTACTTC.